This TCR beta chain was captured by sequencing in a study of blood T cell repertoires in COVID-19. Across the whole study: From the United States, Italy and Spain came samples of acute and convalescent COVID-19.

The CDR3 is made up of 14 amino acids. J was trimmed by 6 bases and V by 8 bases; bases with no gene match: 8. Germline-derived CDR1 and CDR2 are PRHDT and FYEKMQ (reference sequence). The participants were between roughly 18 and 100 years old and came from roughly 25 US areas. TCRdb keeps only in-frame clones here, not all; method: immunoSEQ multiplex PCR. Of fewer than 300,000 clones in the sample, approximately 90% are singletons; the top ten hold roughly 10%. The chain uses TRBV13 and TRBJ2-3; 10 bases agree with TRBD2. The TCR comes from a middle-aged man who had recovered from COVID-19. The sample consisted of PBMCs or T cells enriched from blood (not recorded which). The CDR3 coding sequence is TGTGCCAGCGATAGAGCGGGAGGGCCGGATACGCAGTATTTT. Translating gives CASDRAGGPDTQYF.